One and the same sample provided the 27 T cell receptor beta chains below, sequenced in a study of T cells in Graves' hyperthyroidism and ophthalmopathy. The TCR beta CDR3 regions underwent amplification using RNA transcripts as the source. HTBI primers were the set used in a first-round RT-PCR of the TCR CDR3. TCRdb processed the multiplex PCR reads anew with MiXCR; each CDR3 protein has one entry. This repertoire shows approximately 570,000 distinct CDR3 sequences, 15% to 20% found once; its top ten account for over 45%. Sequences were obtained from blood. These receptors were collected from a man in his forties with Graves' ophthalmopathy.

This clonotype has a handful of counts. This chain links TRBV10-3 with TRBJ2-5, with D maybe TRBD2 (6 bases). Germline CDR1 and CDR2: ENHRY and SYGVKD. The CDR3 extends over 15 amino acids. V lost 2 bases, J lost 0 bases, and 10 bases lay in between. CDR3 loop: CAISEGGADQETQYF. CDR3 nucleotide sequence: TGTGCCATCAGTGAGGGAGGGGCAGACCAAGAGACCCAGTACTTC.

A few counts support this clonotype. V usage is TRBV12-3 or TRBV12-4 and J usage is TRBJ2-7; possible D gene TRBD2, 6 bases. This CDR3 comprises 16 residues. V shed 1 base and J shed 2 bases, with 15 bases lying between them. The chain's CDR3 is CASSLGTPGGAYEQYF. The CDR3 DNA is TGTGCCAGCAGTTTAGGGACCCCCGGCGGGGCCTACGAGCAGTACTTC.

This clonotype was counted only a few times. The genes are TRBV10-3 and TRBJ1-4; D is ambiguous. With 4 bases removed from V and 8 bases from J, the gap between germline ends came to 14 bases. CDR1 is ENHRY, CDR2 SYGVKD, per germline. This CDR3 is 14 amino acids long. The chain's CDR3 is CAISGAAGPEKLFF. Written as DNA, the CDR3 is TGTGCCATCAGTGGCGCTGCGGGTCCCGAAAAACTGTTTTTT.

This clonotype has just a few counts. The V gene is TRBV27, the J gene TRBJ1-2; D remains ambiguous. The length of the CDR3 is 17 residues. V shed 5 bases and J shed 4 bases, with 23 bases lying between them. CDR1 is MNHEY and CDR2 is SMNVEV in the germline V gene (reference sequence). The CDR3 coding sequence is TGTGCCAGCAGTCCCGCCCAACGAAAGGCTTGGGGCTATGGCTACACCTTC. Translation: CASSPAQRKAWGYGYTF.

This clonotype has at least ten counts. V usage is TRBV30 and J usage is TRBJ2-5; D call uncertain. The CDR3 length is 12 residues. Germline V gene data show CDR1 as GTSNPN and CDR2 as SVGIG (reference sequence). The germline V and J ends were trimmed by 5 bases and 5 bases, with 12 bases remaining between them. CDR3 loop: CAWQVTGETQYF. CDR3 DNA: TGTGCCTGGCAGGTGACCGGCGAGACCCAGTACTTC.

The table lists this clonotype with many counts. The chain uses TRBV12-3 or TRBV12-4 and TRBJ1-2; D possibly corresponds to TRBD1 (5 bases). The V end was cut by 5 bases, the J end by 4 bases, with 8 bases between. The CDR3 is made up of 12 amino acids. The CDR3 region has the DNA TGTGCCAGCAGTGACAGCGTCTATGGCTACACCTTC. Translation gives CASSDSVYGYTF.

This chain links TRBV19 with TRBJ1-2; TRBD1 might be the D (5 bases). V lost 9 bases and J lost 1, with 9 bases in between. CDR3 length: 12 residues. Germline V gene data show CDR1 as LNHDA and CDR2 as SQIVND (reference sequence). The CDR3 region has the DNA TGTGCCAGACCCCAGGGTAACTATGGCTACACCTTC. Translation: CARPQGNYGYTF.

The DNA of the CDR3 is TGTGCCAGCAGCTTAAATCACGCAGGGGGAGCAGATACGCAGTATTTT. Amino acid sequence: CASSLNHAGGADTQYF. This chain uses TRBV7-3 with TRBJ2-3; 7 nucleotides line up with TRBD1. V trimming: 1 base; J trimming: 4 bases; junction bases outside the gene matches: 8. CDR1 is SGHTA and CDR2 is FQGTGA in the germline V gene. The CDR3 has 16 amino acids. Complete variable domain (other parts from reference TRBV7-3 and TRBJ2-3): GAGVSQTPSNKVTEKGKYVELRCDPISGHTALYWYRQSLGQGPEFLIYFQGTGAADDSGLPNDRFFAVRPEGSVSTLKIQRTERGDSAVYLCASSLNHAGGADTQYFGPGTRLTVL.

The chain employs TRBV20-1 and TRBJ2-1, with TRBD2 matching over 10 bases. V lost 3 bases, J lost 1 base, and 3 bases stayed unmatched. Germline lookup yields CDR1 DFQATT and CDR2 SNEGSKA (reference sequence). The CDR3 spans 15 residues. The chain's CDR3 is CSARISGRSYNEQFF. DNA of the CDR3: TGCAGTGCTAGGATTAGCGGGAGGTCCTACAATGAGCAGTTCTTC.

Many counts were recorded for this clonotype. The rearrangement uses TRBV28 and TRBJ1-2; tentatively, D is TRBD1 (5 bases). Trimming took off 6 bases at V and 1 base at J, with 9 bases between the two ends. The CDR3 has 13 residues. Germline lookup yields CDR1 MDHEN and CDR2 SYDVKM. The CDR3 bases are TGTGCCAGCAGCCCGACAGTTAACTATGGCTACACCTTC. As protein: CASSPTVNYGYTF.

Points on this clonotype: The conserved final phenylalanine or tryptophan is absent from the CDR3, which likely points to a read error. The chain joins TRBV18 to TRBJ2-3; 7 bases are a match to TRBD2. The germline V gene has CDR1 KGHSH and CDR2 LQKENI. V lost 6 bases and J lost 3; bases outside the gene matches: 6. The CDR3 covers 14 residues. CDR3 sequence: CASSPPGGTDTQYS. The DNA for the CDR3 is TGTGCCAGCTCCCCTCCGGGGGGAACAGATACGCAGTATTCT.

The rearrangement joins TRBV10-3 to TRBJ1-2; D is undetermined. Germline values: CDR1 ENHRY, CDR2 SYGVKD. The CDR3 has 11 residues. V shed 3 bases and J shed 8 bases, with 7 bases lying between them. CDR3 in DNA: TGTGCCATCAGTGATCAGGACGGCTACACCTTC. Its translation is CAISDQDGYTF.

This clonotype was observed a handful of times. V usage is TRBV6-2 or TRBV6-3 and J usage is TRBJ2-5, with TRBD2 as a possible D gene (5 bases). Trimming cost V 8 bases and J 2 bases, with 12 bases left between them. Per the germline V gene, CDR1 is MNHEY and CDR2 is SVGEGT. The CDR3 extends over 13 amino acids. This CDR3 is CASWEYGQETQYF. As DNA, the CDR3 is TGTGCCAGCTGGGAGTATGGTCAAGAGACCCAGTACTTC.

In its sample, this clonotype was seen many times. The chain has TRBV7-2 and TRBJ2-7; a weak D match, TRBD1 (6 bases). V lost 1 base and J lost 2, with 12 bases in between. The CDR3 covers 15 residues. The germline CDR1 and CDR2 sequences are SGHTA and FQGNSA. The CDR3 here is CASSLEGVETYEQYF. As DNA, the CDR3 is TGTGCCAGCAGCTTAGAGGGGGTCGAAACCTACGAGCAGTACTTC.

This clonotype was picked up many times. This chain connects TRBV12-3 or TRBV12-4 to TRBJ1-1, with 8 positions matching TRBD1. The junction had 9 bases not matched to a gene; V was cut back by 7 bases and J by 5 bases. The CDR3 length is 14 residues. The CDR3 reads CASTRQGPGTEAFF. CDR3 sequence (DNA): TGTGCCAGCACCCGACAGGGGCCAGGGACTGAAGCTTTCTTT.

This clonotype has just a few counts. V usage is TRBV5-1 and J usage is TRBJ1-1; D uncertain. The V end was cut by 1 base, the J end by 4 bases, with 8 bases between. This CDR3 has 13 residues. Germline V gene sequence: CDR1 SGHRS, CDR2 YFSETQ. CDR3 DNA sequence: TGCGCCAGCAGCTTGTCAAAGGTCACTGAAGCTTTCTTT. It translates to CASSLSKVTEAFF.

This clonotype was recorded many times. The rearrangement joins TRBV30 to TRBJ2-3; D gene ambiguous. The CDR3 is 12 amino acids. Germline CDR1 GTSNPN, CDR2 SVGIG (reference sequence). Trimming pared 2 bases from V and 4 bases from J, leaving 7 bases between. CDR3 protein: CAWSPAADTQYF. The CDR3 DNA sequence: TGTGCCTGGAGTCCCGCAGCAGATACGCAGTATTTT.

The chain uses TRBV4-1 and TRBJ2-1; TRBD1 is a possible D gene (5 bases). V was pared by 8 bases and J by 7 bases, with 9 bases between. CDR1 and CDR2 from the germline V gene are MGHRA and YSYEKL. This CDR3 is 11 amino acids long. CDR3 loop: CASARANEQFF. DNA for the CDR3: TGCGCCAGCGCCAGGGCGAATGAGCAGTTCTTC.

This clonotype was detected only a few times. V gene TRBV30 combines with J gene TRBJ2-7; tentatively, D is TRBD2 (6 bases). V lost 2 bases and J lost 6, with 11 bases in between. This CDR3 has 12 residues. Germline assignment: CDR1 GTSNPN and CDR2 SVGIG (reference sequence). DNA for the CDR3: TGTGCCTGGAGTCACGGAGCGGGCGAGCAGTACTTC. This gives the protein CAWSHGAGEQYF.

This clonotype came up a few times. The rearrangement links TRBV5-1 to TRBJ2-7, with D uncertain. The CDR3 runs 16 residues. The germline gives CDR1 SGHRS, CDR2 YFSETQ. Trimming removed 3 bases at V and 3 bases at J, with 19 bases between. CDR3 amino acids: CASSSLSIIPVYEQYF. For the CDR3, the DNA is TGCGCCAGCAGCTCCCTCTCTATTATTCCGGTCTACGAGCAGTACTTC.

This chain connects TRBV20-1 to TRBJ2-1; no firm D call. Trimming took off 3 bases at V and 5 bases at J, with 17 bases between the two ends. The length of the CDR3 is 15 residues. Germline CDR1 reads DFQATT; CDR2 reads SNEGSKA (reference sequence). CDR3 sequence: CSARDPFGINNEQFF. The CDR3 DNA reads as TGCAGTGCTAGGGACCCTTTCGGAATAAACAATGAGCAGTTCTTC.

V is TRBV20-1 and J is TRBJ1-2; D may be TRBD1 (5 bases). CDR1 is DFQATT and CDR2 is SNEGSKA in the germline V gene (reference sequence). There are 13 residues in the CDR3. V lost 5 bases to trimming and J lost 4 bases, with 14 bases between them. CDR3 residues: CSAHTVGGYGYTF. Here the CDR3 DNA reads TGCAGTGCTCATACAGTTGGGGGCTATGGCTACACCTTC.

This chain's CDR3 is CASSEPPANEQYF. The CDR3 DNA reads as TGTGCCAGCAGTGAACCCCCCGCCAACGAGCAGTACTTC. V and J are TRBV2 and TRBJ2-7; D gene unclear. Germline assignment: CDR1 SNHLY and CDR2 FYNNEI. Trimming stripped 2 bases from V and 5 bases from J, with 10 bases between. CDR3 size: 13 residues.

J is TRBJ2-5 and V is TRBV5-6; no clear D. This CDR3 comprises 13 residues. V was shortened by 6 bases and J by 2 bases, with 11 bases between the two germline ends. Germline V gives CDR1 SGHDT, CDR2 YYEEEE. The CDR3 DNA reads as TGTGCCAGCACCCTGTCTGGTCAAGAGACCCAGTACTTC. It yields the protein CASTLSGQETQYF.

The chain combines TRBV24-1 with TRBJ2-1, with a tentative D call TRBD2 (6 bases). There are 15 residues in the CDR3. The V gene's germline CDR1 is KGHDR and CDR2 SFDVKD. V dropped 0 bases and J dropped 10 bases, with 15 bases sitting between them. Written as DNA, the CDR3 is TGTGCCACCAGTGATTTGACAGCGGGCTCTCTGGAGCAGTTCTTC. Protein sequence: CATSDLTAGSLEQFF.

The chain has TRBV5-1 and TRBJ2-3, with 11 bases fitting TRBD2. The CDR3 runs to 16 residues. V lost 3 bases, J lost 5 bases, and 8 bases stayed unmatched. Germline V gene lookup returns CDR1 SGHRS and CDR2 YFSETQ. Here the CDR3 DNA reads TGCGCCAGCAGCTCTAGCGGGGGGACCATTATAGATACGCAGTATTTT. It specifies CASSSSGGTIIDTQYF.

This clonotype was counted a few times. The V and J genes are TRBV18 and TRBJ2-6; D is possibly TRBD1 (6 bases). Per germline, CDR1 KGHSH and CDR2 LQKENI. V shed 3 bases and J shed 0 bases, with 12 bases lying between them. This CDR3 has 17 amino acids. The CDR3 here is CASSPRDKPSGANVLTF. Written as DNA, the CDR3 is TGTGCCAGCTCACCCCGGGACAAACCCTCTGGGGCCAACGTCCTGACTTTC.